These T cell receptor beta chains were read from a single sample in a study of blood T cell repertoires in COVID-19. Some clones are missing from TCRdb's copy, which holds only in-frame ones; the method was immunoSEQ multiplex PCR. Seen here are a few hundred thousand clones, roughly 85% observed once, and the top ten hold more than 3.5%. Sequenced material: PBMCs or T cells enriched from blood (not recorded which). Receptors originate from a woman in her thirties who had recovered from COVID-19. The CDR3 runs from the conserved cysteine through the conserved F or W.

>TRBJ2-5|TRBV5-1
CASSNGTSGVETQYF
>TRBJ1-1|TRBV28
CASSLREVAFF
>TRBJ1-6|TRBV11-2
CASRGQGGTPLHF
>TRBJ1-5|TRBV11-3
CASSRRGNQPQHF
>TRBJ2-5|TRBV4-2
CASSQGSSSGGGTQYF
>TRBJ2-1|TRBV28
CASTFYLGTRSSYNEQFF
>TRBJ1-6|TRBV6-6
CASSRLPSTAGGNSPLHF
>TRBJ1-6|TRBV18
CASSPDSNSPLHF
>TRBJ2-5|TRBV7-9
CASSWGLLEETQYF
>TRBJ1-2|TRBV19
CASSIDPFFNYGYTF
>TRBJ2-3|TRBV5-1
CASSFIVRDLIGYDTQYF
>TRBJ2-5|TRBV4-1
CASSQDLLAIQETQYF
>TRBJ2-2|TRBV11-1
CASSWGGIQNTGELFF
>TRBJ1-2|TRBV25-1
CASSEYASSYGYTF
>TRBJ2-5|TRBV25-1
CASSGTGGLETQYF
>TRBJ1-4|TRBV15
CATSRPEASGIEKLFF
>TRBJ1-4|TRBV19
CASEAGTTNEKLFF
>TRBJ1-3|TRBV15
CATSSPGQGGDTIYF
>TRBJ1-2|TRBV6-1
CASRSGSYYGYTF
>TRBJ2-1|TRBV2
CASSSAGTSGANEQFF
>TRBJ2-3|TRBV4-1
CASSQDQGAGGRDTQYF
>TRBJ2-7|TRBV11-2
CASSHLWAQKDYEQYF
>TRBJ2-3|TRBV7-6
CASSSNTDTQYF
>TRBJ2-1|TRBV29-1
CSAKESSYNEQFF
>TRBJ1-5|TRBV28
CASGTFRGQWGQPQHF
>TRBJ1-2|TRBV28
CASSLLGGGDYGYTF
>TRBJ1-3|TRBV7-9
CASSPALTGRGNTIYF
>TRBJ1-6|TRBV2
CASRPGQWNSPLHF
>TRBJ1-2|TRBV27
CASSYVGVGYGYTF
>TRBJ1-3|TRBV5-1
CASSATTGSPNTIYF
>TRBJ2-7|TRBV19
CASSPRLADEQYF
>TRBJ1-5|TRBV2
CASRAGQYSNQPQHF
>TRBJ1-2|TRBV7-9
CASSLDRDGYTF
>TRBJ2-3|TRBV4-2
CASSQDPGVNWVDTQYF
>TRBJ1-5|TRBV9
CASSADRLGGPQHF
>TRBJ1-6|TRBV19
CASSPKTGSNSPLHF
>TRBJ2-2|TRBV12-3/TRBV12-4
CASSSQYTGELFF
>TRBJ1-2|TRBV5-8
CASSFDSDGGYTF
>TRBJ1-4|TRBV10-3
CAISAGTTNEKLFF
>TRBJ1-5|TRBV7-9
CASSLSGYRGNQPQHF
>TRBJ1-5|TRBV27
CASSLGWDSLRDSNQPQHF